This T cell receptor (beta chain) stems from a study of blood T cell repertoires in COVID-19. Sequenced by immunoSEQ multiplex PCR; TCRdb stores in-frame clones only, minus some. The data hold 150,000 to 200,000 clones, with around 79% observed a single time. This sequence originates from a woman in her 70s with acute or convalescent COVID-19. Sequencing input: peripheral blood.

CDR3 protein: CASSAGTGAAEAFF. The CDR3, as DNA: TGTGCCAGCTCAGCCGGGACAGGGGCCGCTGAAGCTTTCTTT. The chain recombines TRBV18 with TRBJ1-1, with 10 bases aligning to TRBD1. Trimming took 5 bases from V and 6 from J; bases not matched to a gene: 6. The CDR3 is 14 residues long. Germline lookup yields CDR1 KGHSH and CDR2 LQKENI.